Sequencing of this TCR beta chain was carried out in a study of regulatory T cells in long-lasting Graves disease. The overall study: Persistence in Graves' disease required over 5 years of antithyroid drugs plus positive TSH receptor antibodies.

The sample's time point: persistent/refractory GD, antithyroid drugs over 5 years with positive TRAb. Construction of the TCR library relied on RNA isolated from PBMCs. Graves' disease diagnosis used American Thyroid Association guidelines. Construction of the TCR beta libraries employed iRepertoire HTBI primers in conjunction with Arm-PCR of CDR3 regions. A single record per CDR3 protein comes from TCRdb applying MiXCR to the multiplex PCR reads. Of hundreds of thousands of distinct CDR3 sequences in the sample, around 21% were seen once. This sample comprised peripheral blood mononuclear cells (PBMCs), obtained when the disease was refractory, from a patient treated with antithyroid drugs. The TCR sequence derives from a female donor with Graves disease.

CDR3: CASSFNWADEQYF. Here the CDR3 DNA reads TGTGCCAGCAGCTTTAATTGGGCGGACGAGCAGTACTTC. J is TRBJ2-7 and V is TRBV5-6; D uncertain. The germline V gene encodes CDR1 SGHDT and CDR2 YYEEEE. Between the trimmed V and J ends, which lost 2 bases and 5 bases, there was a span of 11 bases. The CDR3 is made up of 13 amino acids. Complete variable domain (other parts from reference TRBV5-6 and TRBJ2-7): DAGVTQSPTHLIKTRGQQVTLRCSPKSGHDTVSWYQQALGQGPQFIFQYYEEEERQRGNFPDRFSGHQFPNYSSELNVNALLLGDSALYLCASSFNWADEQYFGPGTRLTVT.